This TCR beta chain was found in a study of cytomegalovirus exposure and HLA in healthy donors. In the study overall: In an early release, HLA-typed donors contributed tens of millions of unique TCR sequences. Notes on the study in general: The authors enumerated 180 or so TCR beta chains as linked to cytomegalovirus. Presence/absence analyses rested on an assumption that sequencing depth was roughly uniform across donors.

With 60 Vbeta and 13 Jbeta primers, the PCR was carried out. Clones were read by immunoSEQ multiplex PCR, and TCRdb kept only the in-frame ones, dropping some. Here the sample spans about 150,000 clones, over 70% being singletons. A word on this clone: Its target is not known.

Source material: PBMCs. This sequence was found in a woman between 35 and 50 years old in good health and CMV-seropositive.

Here the CDR3 reads CASGSTGANSYEQYF. The DNA of the CDR3 is TGCGCCAGCGGCTCTACAGGGGCCAACTCCTACGAGCAGTACTTC. The rearrangement uses TRBV4-1 and TRBJ2-7, with 7 bases matching TRBD1. The germline V gene has CDR1 MGHRA and CDR2 YSYEKL. Trimming removed 8 bases from V and 0 bases from J; junction bases left unmatched: 10. This CDR3 is 15 amino acids long.